A single sample gave rise to the 14 T cell receptor beta chains below, sequenced in a study of CD8+CD57+ T cells in acquired aplastic anemia. The use of genomic DNA as template underpinned the TCR beta VDJ and CDR3 profiling. TCRdb reprocessed the reads via MiXCR and lists one record per CDR3 protein. The sample shows about 140,000 distinct CDR3 sequences, approximately 41% of them seen only once. Sequencing was carried out using sorted CD4+, CD8+, or CD8+CD57+ T cells (not recorded which) from PBMCs. These receptors originate from a human donor in good health, serving as a control.

This clonotype has only a few counts. J is TRBJ1-3 and V is TRBV4-3; TRBD1 matches 9 bases. V was clipped by 1 base and J by 3 bases; unmatched bases: 1. The CDR3 loop spans 15 amino acids. The germline CDR1 and CDR2 sequences are LGHNA and YSLEER. CDR3 region: CASSQADRGGNTIYF. In DNA form, the CDR3 reads TGCGCCAGCAGCCAAGCGGACAGGGGTGGAAACACCATATATTTT.

J is TRBJ1-2 and V is TRBV27; 7 positions match TRBD1. The CDR3 length is 15 residues. CDR1 and CDR2 from the germline V gene are MNHEY and SMNVEV (reference sequence). The V and J ends lost 5 bases and 4 bases, in that order; junction bases with no gene match: 10. CDR3 sequence: CASSPTIAGGYGYTF. In DNA, the CDR3 is TGTGCCAGCAGTCCGACCATCGCAGGGGGCTATGGCTACACCTTC.

This clonotype has a count of ten or more. The chain recombines TRBV5-1 with TRBJ2-3; D uncertain. Germline CDR1 SGHRS, CDR2 YFSETQ. With 0 bases removed from V and 1 base from J, the gap between germline ends came to 12 bases. The CDR3 runs 16 residues. CDR3 in DNA: TGCGCCAGCAGCTTGGCGGGCCGAGGCCGCACAGATACGCAGTATTTT. It translates to CASSLAGRGRTDTQYF.

This clonotype was seen more than once but under ten times. A much larger clone sits a single nucleotide away, making a read error possible. It is unclear where the CDR3 begins or ends on the DNA, so no DNA is shown, and the CDR3 is as TCRdb lists it. The chain uses TRBV12-3 or TRBV12-4 and TRBJ1-2; the table's D call, TRBD1, was not checked against the DNA. The CDR3 is made up of 11 amino acids, end residues included. The chain's CDR3 is CASSTSGACTF.

This clonotype was counted ten times or more. The chain combines TRBV20-1 with TRBJ2-1, with TRBD2 matching 7 bases. The CDR3 totals 12 residues. CDR1 and CDR2 (germline): DFQATT, SNEGSKA (reference sequence). V was clipped by 6 bases and J by 10 bases; unmatched bases: 9. CDR3 sequence: CSAGGGREEQFF. In DNA form, the CDR3 reads TGCAGTGCGGGTGGAGGGAGGGAAGAGCAGTTCTTC.

The table lists this clonotype with many counts. The chain combines TRBV28 with TRBJ2-7; no clear D gene. CDR1 and CDR2 from the germline V gene are MDHEN and SYDVKM. Deletions cut 4 bases from V and 12 bases from J, with 10 bases between. CDR3 length: 10 residues. CDR3: CASSSASTYF. The DNA for the CDR3 is TGTGCCAGCAGTTCTGCAAGTACGTACTTC.

This chain links TRBV7-9 with TRBJ2-7; D possibly corresponds to TRBD1 (5 bases). V was clipped by 4 bases and J by 4 bases, with 17 bases between them. The CDR3 length is 15 residues. The germline V gene has CDR1 SEHNR and CDR2 FQNEAQ (reference sequence). CDR3 nucleotides: TGTGCCAGCAGCTCCGGGCAGGGAACTATATACGAGCAGTACTTC. It codes for CASSSGQGTIYEQYF.

This clonotype was observed at least ten times. The genes are TRBV12-3 or TRBV12-4 and TRBJ1-4; TRBD1 matches 7 bases. This CDR3 comprises 14 residues. The trim removed 7 bases at V and 5 bases at J, leaving 7 bases unmatched. The CDR3: CASNRDRSNEKLFF. Here the CDR3 DNA reads TGTGCCAGCAACCGGGACAGATCGAATGAAAAACTGTTTTTT.

This clonotype was recorded at least ten times. The chain carries TRBV7-8 and TRBJ1-5; D remains ambiguous. The V end lost 3 bases, the J end lost 7 bases, and 7 bases lay between the germline ends. The CDR3 runs 12 residues. Germline CDR1 reads SGHVS; CDR2 reads FQNEAQ. CDR3: CASSFGEQPQHF. CDR3 sequence (DNA): TGTGCCAGCAGCTTTGGGGAACAGCCCCAGCATTTT.

This clonotype was counted at least ten times. The chain has TRBV12-3 or TRBV12-4 and TRBJ1-5; D is ambiguous. This CDR3 spans 13 amino acids. Trimming shortened V by 0 bases and J by 7 bases, and 7 bases separated the two germline ends. The CDR3 region has the DNA TGTGCCAGCAGTTTAGCTGGGCAACAGCCCCAGCATTTT. Its translation: CASSLAGQQPQHF.

This clonotype was recorded a few times. One base away lies a much larger clone, so this may be a sequencing read error. This chain links TRBV6-5 with TRBJ1-1, with D possibly matching TRBD1 (6 bases). The CDR3 contains 14 residues. Germline-derived CDR1 and CDR2 are MNHEY and SVGAGI. CDR3 in amino acids: CAGSYLQGYTEAFF. In DNA form, the CDR3 reads TGTGCCGGCAGTTACCTTCAGGGGTACACTGAAGCTTTCTTT.

The J gene is TRBJ1-2, the V gene TRBV7-2; D not resolved. Germline values: CDR1 SGHTA, CDR2 FQGNSA. The CDR3 consists of 12 residues. The V end lost 1 base, the J end lost 8 bases, and 8 bases lay between the germline ends. CDR3 region: CASSLGAGGYTF. The CDR3 coding sequence is TGTGCCAGCAGCTTAGGGGCTGGCGGCTACACCTTC.

A remark on this clonotype: A clone one base away is much larger, so this may be a read error. V gene TRBV5-4 combines with J gene TRBJ2-2, with D possibly called TRBD1 or TRBD2 (6 bases each). The CDR3 extends over 15 amino acids. The germline V gene has CDR1 SGHNT and CDR2 YYREEE (reference sequence). The CDR3 protein is CASSLAGANTGGLFF. CDR3 sequence (DNA): TGTGCCAGCAGCTTGGCGGGGGCGAACACCGGGGGGCTGTTTTTT.

The genes are TRBV30 and TRBJ2-1; D might be TRBD2 (6 bases). The V gene's germline CDR1 is GTSNPN and CDR2 SVGIG (reference sequence). V lost 5 bases to trimming and J lost 8 bases, with 25 bases between them. The CDR3 is 16 amino acids. The DNA of the CDR3 is TGTGCCTGGGCCCGGGGTGTAAGCGGCTGGGGGGATGAGCAGTTCTTC. It is translated as CAWARGVSGWGDEQFF.